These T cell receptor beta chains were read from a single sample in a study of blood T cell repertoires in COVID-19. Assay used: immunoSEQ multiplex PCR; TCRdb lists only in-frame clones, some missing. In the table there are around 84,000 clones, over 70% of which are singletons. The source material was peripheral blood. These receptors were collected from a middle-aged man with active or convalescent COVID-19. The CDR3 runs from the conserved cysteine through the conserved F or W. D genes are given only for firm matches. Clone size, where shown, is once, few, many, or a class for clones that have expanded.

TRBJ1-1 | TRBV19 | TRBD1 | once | TGTGCCAGTAGTCCCCGGGACAGGAACACTGAAGCTTTCTTT | CASSPRDRNTEAFF
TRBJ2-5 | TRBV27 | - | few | TGTGCCAGCAGTACAGCCGCCGGCGCCCGGGAGACCCAGTACTTC | CASSTAAGARETQYF
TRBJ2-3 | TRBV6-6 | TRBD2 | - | TGTGCCAGCAGTCCCCGGGGAGTAGCGGGGACTACAGATACGCAGTATTTT | CASSPRGVAGTTDTQYF
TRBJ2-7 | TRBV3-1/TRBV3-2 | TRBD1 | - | TGTGCCAGCAGCACTGGGACAGGTCGCATGGACGAGCAGTACTTC | CASSTGTGRMDEQYF
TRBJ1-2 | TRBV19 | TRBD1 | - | TGTGCCAGTAGTCCCCAGGGACAGGTCTATGGCTACACCTTC | CASSPQGQVYGYTF
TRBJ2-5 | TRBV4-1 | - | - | TGCGCCAGCAGCCAAGTGGGGGCAGATGAGACCCAGTACTTC | CASSQVGADETQYF
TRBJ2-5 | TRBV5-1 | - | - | TGCGCCATCGTGAAGCTGTTCGTTCAAGAGACCCAGTACTTC | CAIVKLFVQETQYF
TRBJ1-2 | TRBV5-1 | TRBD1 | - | TGCGCCAGCAGGGGGACAGGGGGAGTCTATGGCTACACCTTC | CASRGTGGVYGYTF
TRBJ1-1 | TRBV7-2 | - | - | TGTGCCAGCAGCTTGGGGAGAGAGACTGAAGCTTTCTTT | CASSLGRETEAFF
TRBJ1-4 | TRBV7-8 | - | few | TGTGCCAGCGGACATACCGGGGGGGAAAAACTGTTTTTT | CASGHTGGEKLFF
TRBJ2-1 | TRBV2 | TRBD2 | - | TGTGCCAGCAGTCGAGGAAGCGGGGGGGCTGATGAGCAGTTCTTC | CASSRGSGGADEQFF
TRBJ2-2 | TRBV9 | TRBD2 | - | TGTGCCAGCAGCGTAGGAGCGGGACTAGCGGGGGGGAACACCGGGGAGCTGTTTTTT | CASSVGAGLAGGNTGELFF
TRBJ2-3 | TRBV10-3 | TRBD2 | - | TGTGCCATCTCCGGGGGGGCGTGGGATACGCAGTATTTT | CAISGGAWDTQYF
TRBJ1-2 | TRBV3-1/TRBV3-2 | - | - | TGTGCCAGCAGCCAACGCCAGGGTGGCTACACCTTC | CASSQRQGGYTF
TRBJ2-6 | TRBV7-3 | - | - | TGTGCCAGCAGCTACCCACGGGACTCTGGGGCCAACGTCCTGACTTTC | CASSYPRDSGANVLTF
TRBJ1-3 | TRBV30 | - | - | TGTGCCTGGAGGATCGGCTCTGGAAACACCATATATTTT | CAWRIGSGNTIYF
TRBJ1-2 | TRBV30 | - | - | TGTGCCTGGAGTTCCCCCCGAGGGGGAAACTATGGCTACACCTTC | CAWSSPRGGNYGYTF
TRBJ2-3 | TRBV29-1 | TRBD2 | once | TGCAGCGTTGAGGCGACTAGCGGGGGTGCAGATACGCAGTATTTT | CSVEATSGGADTQYF
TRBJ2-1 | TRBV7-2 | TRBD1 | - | TGTGCCAGCAGCCCGACAGGGGTGGGGAAAAATGAGCAGTTCTTC | CASSPTGVGKNEQFF
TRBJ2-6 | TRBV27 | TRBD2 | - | TGTGCCAGCGGACTAGCGGGGGGCTTTAGCTCTGGGGCCAACGTCCTGACTTTC | CASGLAGGFSSGANVLTF
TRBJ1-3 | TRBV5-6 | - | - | TGTGCCAGCAGCTTGGAAAATACACACAGCTCTGGAAACACCATATATTTT | CASSLENTHSSGNTIYF
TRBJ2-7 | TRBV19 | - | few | TGTGCCAGTAGTATAGAACCAGGGTACGAGCAGTACTTC | CASSIEPGYEQYF
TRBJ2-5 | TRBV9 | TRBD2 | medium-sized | TGTGCCAGCAGCGTAGAAGGGGAGGGACTAAAGGCCCAGTACTTC | CASSVEGEGLKAQYF
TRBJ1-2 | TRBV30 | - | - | TGTGCCTGGGAGACAGGAGGTGGCTACACCTTC | CAWETGGGYTF
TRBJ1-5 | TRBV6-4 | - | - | TGTGCCAGCAGTGACTCGGCAGGCGAGGGTCAGCCCCAGCATTTT | CASSDSAGEGQPQHF
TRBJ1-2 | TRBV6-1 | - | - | TGTGCCAGCAGTGAAGGAGGGCGGTTTAACTATGGCTACACCTTC | CASSEGGRFNYGYTF
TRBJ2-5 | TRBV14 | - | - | TGTGCCAGCAGCCATTTAGTTAGAGCGACAGGTCGTGGGGAGACCCAGTACTTC | CASSHLVRATGRGETQYF
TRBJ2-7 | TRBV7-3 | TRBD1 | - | TGTGCCAGCAGCTTAAGTGGGGACAGGTACGAGCAGTACTTC | CASSLSGDRYEQYF
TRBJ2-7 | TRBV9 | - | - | TGTGCCAGCAGCGTAGAAGATTACGGGGGTGACGAGCAGTACTTC | CASSVEDYGGDEQYF